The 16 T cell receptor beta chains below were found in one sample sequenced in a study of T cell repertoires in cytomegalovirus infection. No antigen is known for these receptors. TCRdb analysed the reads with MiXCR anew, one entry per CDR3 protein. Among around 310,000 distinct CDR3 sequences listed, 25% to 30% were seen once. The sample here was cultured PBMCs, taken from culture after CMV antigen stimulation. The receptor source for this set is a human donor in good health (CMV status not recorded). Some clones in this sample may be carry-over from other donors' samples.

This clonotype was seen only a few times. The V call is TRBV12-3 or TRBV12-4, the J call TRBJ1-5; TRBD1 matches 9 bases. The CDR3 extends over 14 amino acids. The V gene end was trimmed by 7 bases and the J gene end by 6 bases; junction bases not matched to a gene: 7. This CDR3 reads CASTPGTGFQPQHF. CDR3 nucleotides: TGTGCCAGCACTCCCGGGACAGGGTTTCAGCCCCAGCATTTT.

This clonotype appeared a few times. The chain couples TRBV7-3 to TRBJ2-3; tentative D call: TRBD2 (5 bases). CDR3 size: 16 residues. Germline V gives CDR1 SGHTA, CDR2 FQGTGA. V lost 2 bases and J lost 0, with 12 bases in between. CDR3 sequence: CASSLLGSPSTDTQYF. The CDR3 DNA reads TGTGCCAGCAGCTTATTAGGGAGTCCAAGCACAGATACGCAGTATTTT.

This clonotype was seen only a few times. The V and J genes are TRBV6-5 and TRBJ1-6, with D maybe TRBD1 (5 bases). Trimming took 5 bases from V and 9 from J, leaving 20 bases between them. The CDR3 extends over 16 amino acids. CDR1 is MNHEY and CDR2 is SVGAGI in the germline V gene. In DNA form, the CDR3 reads TGTGCCAGCAGTAATACAGGAATCGCAAATAGTTCACCCCTCCACTTT. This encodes CASSNTGIANSSPLHF.

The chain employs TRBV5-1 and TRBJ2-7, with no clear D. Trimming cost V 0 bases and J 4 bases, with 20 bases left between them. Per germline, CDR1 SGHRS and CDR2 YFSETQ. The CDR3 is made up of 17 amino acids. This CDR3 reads CASSLGPRRGPLYEQYF. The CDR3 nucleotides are TGCGCCAGCAGCTTGGGGCCTCGACGTGGTCCCCTTTACGAGCAGTACTTC. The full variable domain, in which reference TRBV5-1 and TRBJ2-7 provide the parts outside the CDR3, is KAGVTQTPRYLIKTRGQQVTLSCSPISGHRSVSWYQQTPGQGLQFLFEYFSETQRNKGNFPGRFSGRQFSNSRSEMNVSTLELGDSALYLCASSLGPRRGPLYEQYFGPGTRLTVT.

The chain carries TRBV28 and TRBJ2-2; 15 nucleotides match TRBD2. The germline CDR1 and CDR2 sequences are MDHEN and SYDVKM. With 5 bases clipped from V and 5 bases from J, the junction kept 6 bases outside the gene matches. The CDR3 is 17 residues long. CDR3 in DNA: TGTGCCAGCAGTAGAAGGACTAGCGGGAGGGGTACCGGGGAGCTGTTTTTT. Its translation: CASSRRTSGRGTGELFF.

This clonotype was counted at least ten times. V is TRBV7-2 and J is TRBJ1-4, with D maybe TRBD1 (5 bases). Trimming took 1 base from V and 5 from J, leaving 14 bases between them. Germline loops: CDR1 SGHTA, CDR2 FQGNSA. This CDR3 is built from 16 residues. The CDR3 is CASSLGDSTPNEKLFF. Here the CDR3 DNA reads TGTGCCAGCAGCTTAGGCGACAGCACACCCAATGAAAAACTGTTTTTT.

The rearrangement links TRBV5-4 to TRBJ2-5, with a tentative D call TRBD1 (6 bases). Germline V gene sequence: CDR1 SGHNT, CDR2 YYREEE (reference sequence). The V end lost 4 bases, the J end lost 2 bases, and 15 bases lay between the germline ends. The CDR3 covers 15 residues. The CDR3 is CASSIATGKQETQYF. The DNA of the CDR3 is TGTGCCAGCAGCATAGCGACAGGCAAACAAGAGACCCAGTACTTC.

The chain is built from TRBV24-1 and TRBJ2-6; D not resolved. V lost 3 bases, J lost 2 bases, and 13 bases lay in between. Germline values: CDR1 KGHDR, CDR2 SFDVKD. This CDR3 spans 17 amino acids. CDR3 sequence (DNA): TGTGCCACCAGTGATCGTCCAGGTAAAACTGGGGCCAACGTCCTGACTTTC. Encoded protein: CATSDRPGKTGANVLTF.

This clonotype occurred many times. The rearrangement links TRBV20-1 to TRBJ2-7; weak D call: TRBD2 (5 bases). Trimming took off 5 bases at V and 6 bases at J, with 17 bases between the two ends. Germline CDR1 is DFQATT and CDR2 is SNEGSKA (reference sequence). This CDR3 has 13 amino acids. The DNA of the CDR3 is TGCAGTGCTCAAAGTCCCCAAGGAGGCGAGCAGTACTTC. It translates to CSAQSPQGGEQYF.

CDR3 sequence (DNA): TGTGCCATCAGTGAGTCGGGGACCGCTGGGGAGACCCAGTACTTC. Protein sequence: CAISESGTAGETQYF. V is TRBV10-3 and J is TRBJ2-5; D is perhaps TRBD1 or TRBD2 (5 bases each). The germline V gene encodes CDR1 ENHRY and CDR2 SYGVKD. The CDR3 has 15 amino acids. V shed 0 bases and J shed 5 bases, with 13 bases lying between them.

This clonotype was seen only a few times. Here the CDR3 DNA reads TGTGCGACGGGACCGAACGCAAATCAGCCCCAGCATTTT. Translation: CATGPNANQPQHF. The rearrangement links TRBV6-5 to TRBJ1-5; weak D call: TRBD1 (5 bases). CDR3 length: 13 residues. The germline V gene encodes CDR1 MNHEY and CDR2 SVGAGI.

The CDR3 region is CASSQPPGTGRNEQFF. The DNA of the CDR3 is TGTGCCAGCAGTCAACCTCCGGGGACAGGGCGGAATGAGCAGTTCTTC. The rearrangement uses TRBV6-6 and TRBJ2-1, with 9 nucleotides matching TRBD1. Germline V gene sequence: CDR1 MNHNY, CDR2 SVGAGI (reference sequence). CDR3 length: 16 amino acids. The V segment lost 5 bases and the J segment 7 bases; nucleotides outside the gene matches: 12.

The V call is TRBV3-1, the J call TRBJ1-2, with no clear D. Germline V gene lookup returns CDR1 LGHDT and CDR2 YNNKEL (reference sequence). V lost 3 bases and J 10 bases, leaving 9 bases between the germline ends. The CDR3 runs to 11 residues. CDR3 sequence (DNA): TGTGCCAGCAGCCAGGGAAGGGTCTACACCTTC. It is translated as CASSQGRVYTF.

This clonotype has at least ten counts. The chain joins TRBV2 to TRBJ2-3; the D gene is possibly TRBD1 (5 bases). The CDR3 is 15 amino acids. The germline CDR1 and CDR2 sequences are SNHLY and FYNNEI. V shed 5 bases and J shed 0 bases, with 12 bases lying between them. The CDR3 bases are TGTGCCAGCAGTAAACAGGCTTCTAGCACAGATACGCAGTATTTT. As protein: CASSKQASSTDTQYF. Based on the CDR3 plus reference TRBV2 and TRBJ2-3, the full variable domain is EPEVTQTPSHQVTQMGQEVILRCVPISNHLYFYWYRQILGQKVEFLVSFYNNEISEKSEIFDDQFSVERPDGSNFTLKIRSTKLEDSAMYFCASSKQASSTDTQYFGPGTRLTVL.

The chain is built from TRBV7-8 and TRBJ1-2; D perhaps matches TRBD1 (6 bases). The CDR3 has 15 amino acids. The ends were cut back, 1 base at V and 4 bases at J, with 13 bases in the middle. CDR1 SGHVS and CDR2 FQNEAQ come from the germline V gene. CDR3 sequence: CASSLVTGDPYGYTF. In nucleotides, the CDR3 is TGTGCCAGCAGCTTAGTGACAGGCGATCCCTATGGCTACACCTTC.

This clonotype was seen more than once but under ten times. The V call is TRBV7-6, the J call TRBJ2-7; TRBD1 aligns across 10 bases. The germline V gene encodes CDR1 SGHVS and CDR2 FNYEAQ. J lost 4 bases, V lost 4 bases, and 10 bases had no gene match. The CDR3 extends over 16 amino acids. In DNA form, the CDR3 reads TGTGCCAGCAGCTCTCCTCCGGGACAGGGGAGGTACGAGCAGTACTTC. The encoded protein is CASSSPPGQGRYEQYF.